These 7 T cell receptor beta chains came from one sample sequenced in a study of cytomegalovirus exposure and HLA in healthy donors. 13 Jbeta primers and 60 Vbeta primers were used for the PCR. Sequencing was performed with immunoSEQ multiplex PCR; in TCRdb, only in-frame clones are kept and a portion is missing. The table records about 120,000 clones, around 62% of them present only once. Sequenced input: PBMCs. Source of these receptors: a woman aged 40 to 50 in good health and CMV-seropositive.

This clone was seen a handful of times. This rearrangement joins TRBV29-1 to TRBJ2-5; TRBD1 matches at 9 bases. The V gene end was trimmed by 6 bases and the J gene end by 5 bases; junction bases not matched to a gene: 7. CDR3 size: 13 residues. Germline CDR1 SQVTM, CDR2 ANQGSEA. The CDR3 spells CSVGQGALETQYF. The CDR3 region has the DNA TGCAGCGTGGGACAGGGTGCCCTCGAGACCCAGTACTTC.

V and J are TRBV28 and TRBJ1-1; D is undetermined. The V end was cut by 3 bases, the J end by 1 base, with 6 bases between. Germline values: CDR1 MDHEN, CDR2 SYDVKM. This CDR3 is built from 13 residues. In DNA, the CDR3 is TGTGCCAGCAGTTTTGCGGGGAACACTGAAGCTTTCTTT. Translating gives CASSFAGNTEAFF.

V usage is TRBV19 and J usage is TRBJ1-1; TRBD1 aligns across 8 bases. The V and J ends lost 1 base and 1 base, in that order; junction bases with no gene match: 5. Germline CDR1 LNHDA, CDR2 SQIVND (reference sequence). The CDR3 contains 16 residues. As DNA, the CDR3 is TGTGCCAGTAGTATAGTAGGGACAGGAGAGAACACTGAAGCTTTCTTT. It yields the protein CASSIVGTGENTEAFF.

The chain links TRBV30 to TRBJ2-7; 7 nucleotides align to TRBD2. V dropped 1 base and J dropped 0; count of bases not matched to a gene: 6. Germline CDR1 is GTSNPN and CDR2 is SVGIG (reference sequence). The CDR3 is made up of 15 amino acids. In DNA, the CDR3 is TGTGCCTGGAGTGCTCAGGGAGGGGACTCCTACGAGCAGTACTTC. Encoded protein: CAWSAQGGDSYEQYF.

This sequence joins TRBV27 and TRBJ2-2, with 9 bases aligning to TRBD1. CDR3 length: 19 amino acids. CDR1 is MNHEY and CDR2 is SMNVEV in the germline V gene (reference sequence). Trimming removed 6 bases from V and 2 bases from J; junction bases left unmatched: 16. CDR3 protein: CASSLRGTGGLTNTGELFF. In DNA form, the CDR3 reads TGTGCCAGCAGCCTACGGGGAACAGGGGGCTTAACTAACACCGGGGAGCTGTTTTTT.

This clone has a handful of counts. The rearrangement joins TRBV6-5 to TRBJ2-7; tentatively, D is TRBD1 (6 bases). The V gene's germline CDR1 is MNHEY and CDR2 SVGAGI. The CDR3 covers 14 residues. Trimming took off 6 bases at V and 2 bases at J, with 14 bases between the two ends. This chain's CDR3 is CASSQRQAPYEQYF. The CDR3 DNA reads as TGTGCCAGCAGCCAACGACAGGCTCCCTACGAGCAGTACTTC.

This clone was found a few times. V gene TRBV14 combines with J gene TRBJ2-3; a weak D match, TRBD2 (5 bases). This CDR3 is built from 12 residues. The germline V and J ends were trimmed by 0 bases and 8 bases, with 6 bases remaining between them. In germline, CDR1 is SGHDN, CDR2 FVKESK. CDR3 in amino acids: CASSQDGGTQYF. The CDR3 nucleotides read TGTGCCAGCAGCCAAGACGGAGGTACGCAGTATTTT.